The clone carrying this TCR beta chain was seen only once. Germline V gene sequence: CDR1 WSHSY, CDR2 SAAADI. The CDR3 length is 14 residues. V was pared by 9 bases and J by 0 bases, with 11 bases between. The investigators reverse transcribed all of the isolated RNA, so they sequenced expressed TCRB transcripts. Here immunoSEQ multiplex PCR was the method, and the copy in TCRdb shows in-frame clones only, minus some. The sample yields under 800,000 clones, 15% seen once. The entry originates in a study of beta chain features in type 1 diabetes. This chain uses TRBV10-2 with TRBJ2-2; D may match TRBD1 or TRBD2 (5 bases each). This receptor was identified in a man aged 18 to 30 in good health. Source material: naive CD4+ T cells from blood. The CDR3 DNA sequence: TGCGCCAGGCGAGGGGAACCGAACACCGGGGAGCTGTTTTTT. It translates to CARRGEPNTGELFF.